The sequence of this TCR beta chain was determined in a study of T cells after posttransplantation cyclophosphamide. Treatment was busulfan-fludarabine conditioning, a marrow graft, and cyclophosphamide on days +3 and +4. This CDR3 is built from 16 residues. Germline-derived CDR1 and CDR2 are SNHLY and FYNNEI. Sequencing was performed with immunoSEQ multiplex PCR; in TCRdb, only in-frame clones are kept and a portion is missing. The sample lists around 17,000 clones, around 94% occurring once. The origin of this receptor is a male patient aged 55 to 69 who received an allogeneic stem cell transplant from a related donor and was CMV-positive. Some T cells may be graft donor cells. This chain joins TRBV2 and TRBJ2-5; 7 bases fit TRBD2. The tail of the sequence fits TRBJ2-7 better, so the J call may be wrong. The sequences come from CD4+ T cells sorted from blood, collected after allogeneic stem cell transplant with posttransplant cyclophosphamide. The CDR3 DNA sequence: TGTGCCAGCAAGGCGCACCCGGGGGAGGGGTCCTACGAGCAGTACTTC. It codes for CASKAHPGEGSYEQYF.